This T cell receptor (beta chain) emerged from a study of blood T cell repertoires in COVID-19. Background on the study: Sites in the United States, Italy and Spain provided acute and convalescent COVID-19 samples.

Looked up from germline, CDR1 is SGHVS and CDR2 is FQNEAQ. There are 15 residues in the CDR3. With 6 bases removed from V and 2 bases from J, the gap between germline ends came to 15 bases. Some clones are missing from TCRdb's copy, which holds only in-frame ones; the method was immunoSEQ multiplex PCR. The sample lists more than 140,000 clones, around 90% occurring once. Sequenced sample: peripheral blood. The sequence came from a woman aged 55-69 years with acute or convalescent COVID-19. The chain uses TRBV7-8 and TRBJ2-3; D is possibly TRBD2 (6 bases). The CDR3 protein is CASRLDVADTDTQYF. The CDR3 nucleotides read TGTGCCAGCAGGCTAGACGTAGCGGACACAGATACGCAGTATTTT.